The 21 T cell receptor beta chains below all came from one sample that was sequenced in a study of T-cell reconstitution after alpha-beta-depleted transplantation in children. A library of TCRbeta sequences, prepared with unique molecular identifiers, was generated. TCRdb redid the calling of the PCR reads with MiXCR, one entry per CDR3 protein. Found here are about 540,000 distinct CDR3 sequences, approximately 20% of them singletons; the top ten hold around 3.3%. The sequenced sample was PBMCs from the stem cell graft donor, obtained from the stem cell graft. These receptors were obtained from a human donor who donated a stem cell graft to a child with acute lymphoblastic leukemia.

This clonotype was seen more than once but under ten times. This chain joins TRBV25-1 and TRBJ2-2; the match to TRBD2 covers 12 bases. Germline CDR1 MGHDK, CDR2 SYGVNS. This CDR3 is built from 15 residues. The ends lost 7 bases at V and 5 bases at J; junction bases unmatched: 5. The CDR3 reads CASIASGGVTGELFF. The CDR3 DNA is TGTGCCAGCATCGCTAGCGGGGGGGTGACCGGGGAGCTGTTTTTT.

This clonotype was counted between two and nine times. This chain connects TRBV29-1 to TRBJ2-1; 14 bases are a match to TRBD2. After removal of 6 bases from V and 8 bases from J, the junction contained 12 bases not matched to a gene. CDR3 length equals 16 residues. Germline V CDR1 and CDR2: SQVTM, ANQGSEA. The CDR3 DNA is TGCAGCGTCCCGGGACTAGCGGGGGCTGAGGTTGATGAGCAGTTCTTC. It encodes CSVPGLAGAEVDEQFF.

This clonotype was seen only a few times. V and J are TRBV29-1 and TRBJ2-7; TRBD1 is a possible D gene (6 bases). Trimming pared 6 bases from V and 3 bases from J, leaving 12 bases between. This CDR3 contains 12 residues. Germline V lookup: CDR1 SQVTM, CDR2 ANQGSEA. The CDR3 DNA sequence: TGCAGCGTGTGGACAGTCCTCTACGAGCAGTACTTC. Translated: CSVWTVLYEQYF.

This clonotype turned up a few times. The chain uses TRBV12-3 or TRBV12-4 and TRBJ2-1; the D gene is possibly TRBD2 (5 bases). The V end lost 6 bases, the J end lost 4 bases, and 13 bases lay between the germline ends. This CDR3 has 14 residues. Here the CDR3 DNA reads TGTGCCAGCAGCTCAGGACTGCAGTACAATGAGCAGTTCTTC. Protein: CASSSGLQYNEQFF.

This clonotype was seen a handful of times. This chain links TRBV27 with TRBJ1-1; 8 positions match TRBD1. The CDR3 runs to 15 residues. V shed 8 bases and J 1 base; nucleotides not matched to a gene: 9. Per the germline V gene, CDR1 is MNHEY and CDR2 is SMNVEV (reference sequence). In nucleotides, the CDR3 is TGTGCCAGCGGAAACAGGGGGTTGTCGAACACTGAAGCTTTCTTT. It yields the protein CASGNRGLSNTEAFF.

This clonotype has only a few counts. This chain links TRBV7-8 with TRBJ2-3, with D hard to call. This CDR3 spans 16 amino acids. Trimming took 4 bases from V and 0 from J, leaving 14 bases between them. Looked up from germline, CDR1 is SGHVS and CDR2 is FQNEAQ. In DNA form, the CDR3 reads TGTGCCAGCAGCTCCCCCAATGGTTCTAGCACAGATACGCAGTATTTT. Translating gives CASSSPNGSSTDTQYF.

The CDR3 loop reads CASSRTGGSPEAFF. The DNA of the CDR3 is TGCGCCAGCAGCCGGACAGGGGGTTCCCCTGAAGCTTTCTTT. This chain connects TRBV5-1 to TRBJ1-1; 10 bases are shared with TRBD1. There are 14 residues in the CDR3. The V gene's germline CDR1 is SGHRS and CDR2 YFSETQ. V was clipped by 4 bases and J by 6 bases; unmatched bases: 6.

This chain uses TRBV27 with TRBJ1-5; 9 nucleotides align to TRBD1. This CDR3 contains 18 residues. Germline V CDR1 and CDR2: MNHEY, SMNVEV (reference sequence). The V gene end was trimmed by 4 bases and the J gene end by 0 bases; junction bases not matched to a gene: 10. The CDR3 here is CASSSGTGHSFSNQPQHF. CDR3 in DNA: TGTGCCAGCAGTTCCGGGACAGGGCATTCCTTTAGCAATCAGCCCCAGCATTTT.

The chain links TRBV24-1 to TRBJ1-5; D uncertain. CDR1 is KGHDR, CDR2 SFDVKD, per germline. Trimming pared 4 bases from V and 8 bases from J, leaving 8 bases between. The CDR3 has 12 residues. DNA of the CDR3: TGTGCCACCAGTGAGAATCAGGAGCCCCAGCATTTT. It codes for CATSENQEPQHF.

For this clonotype: Since a much larger clone is just one base distant, this may be a read error. This chain joins TRBV9 and TRBJ2-1, with a weak D call TRBD2 (6 bases). V gave up 3 bases and J gave up 4 bases, with 26 bases separating them. The CDR3 covers 19 residues. The germline CDR1 and CDR2 sequences are SGDLS and YYNGEE. DNA of the CDR3: TGTGCCAGCAGCGCCCAACTATCATTAACTAGCTGGAGGTACAATGAGCAGTTCTTC. Protein product: CASSAQLSLTSWRYNEQFF.

The rearrangement links TRBV20-1 to TRBJ1-1; 7 bases are a match to TRBD1. This CDR3 has 14 residues. V lost 5 bases and J lost 1; bases outside the gene matches: 7. Germline CDR1 is DFQATT and CDR2 is SNEGSKA (reference sequence). CDR3 amino acids: CSAQGGRANTEAFF. The CDR3 DNA follows: TGCAGTGCTCAGGGGGGCAGGGCGAACACTGAAGCTTTCTTT.

The chain carries TRBV5-1 and TRBJ2-1, with 8 bases lining up with TRBD2. This CDR3 has 15 residues. V trimming: 5 bases; J trimming: 0 bases; junction bases outside the gene matches: 4. Germline-derived CDR1 and CDR2 are SGHRS and YFSETQ. CDR3 DNA sequence: TGCGCCAGCAGGGCCGGGACTAGCTCCTACAATGAGCAGTTCTTC. Its translation is CASRAGTSSYNEQFF.

V is TRBV3-1 and J is TRBJ2-7; 7 bases fit TRBD2. V lost 3 bases and J lost 2; bases outside the gene matches: 4. Germline V gives CDR1 LGHDT, CDR2 YNNKEL (reference sequence). The CDR3 runs to 14 residues. CDR3: CASSHSAGAYEQYF. The CDR3 coding sequence is TGTGCCAGCAGCCATTCCGCGGGAGCCTACGAGCAGTACTTC.

This rearrangement joins TRBV6-6 to TRBJ2-7; D gene ambiguous. This CDR3 has 12 amino acids. From germline, CDR1 is MNHNY and CDR2 SVGAGI (reference sequence). The germline V and J ends were trimmed by 5 bases and 5 bases, with 10 bases remaining between them. The CDR3 DNA is TGTGCCAGCAGTGACCCAGGCCACGAGCAGTACTTC. It encodes CASSDPGHEQYF.

This clonotype was seen only a few times. The chain joins TRBV3-1 to TRBJ2-7, with a tentative D call TRBD2 (6 bases). V was cut by 1 base and J by 4 bases, with 14 bases left in between. The CDR3 spans 15 residues. Germline CDR1 reads LGHDT; CDR2 reads YNNKEL (reference sequence). The CDR3 here is CASSQGDSGLYEQYF. Written as DNA, the CDR3 is TGTGCCAGCAGCCAAGGGGATAGCGGACTTTACGAGCAGTACTTC.

The chain employs TRBV5-1 and TRBJ1-4, with TRBD1 matching 9 bases. Germline trimming cut 3 bases from V and 8 bases from J; bases unmatched to any gene: 5. Per germline, CDR1 SGHRS and CDR2 YFSETQ. This CDR3 is built from 14 residues. CDR3 amino acids: CASSWDRVKEKLFF. CDR3 bases: TGCGCCAGCAGCTGGGACAGGGTGAAGGAAAAACTGTTTTTT.

The V and J genes are TRBV27 and TRBJ1-5; D is perhaps TRBD1 (6 bases). The CDR3 has 15 residues. The ends were cut back, 8 bases at V and 3 bases at J, with 17 bases in the middle. CDR1 and CDR2 from the germline V gene are MNHEY and SMNVEV (reference sequence). The chain's CDR3 is CASQFIGQINQPQHF. For the CDR3, the DNA is TGTGCCAGCCAGTTTATTGGACAGATCAATCAGCCCCAGCATTTT.

V gene TRBV20-1 combines with J gene TRBJ1-2; TRBD1 matches at 7 bases. The CDR3 covers 18 residues. The V and J ends lost 1 base and 3 bases, in that order; junction bases with no gene match: 17. CDR1 DFQATT and CDR2 SNEGSKA come from the germline V gene (reference sequence). CDR3 protein: CSARAWTGRHQLYYGYTF. In DNA form, the CDR3 reads TGCAGTGCTAGAGCCTGGACAGGCCGTCATCAACTATACTATGGCTACACCTTC.

The gene calls are TRBV5-4 and TRBJ1-2; D gene ambiguous. The CDR3 loop spans 13 amino acids. The V and J ends lost 2 bases and 8 bases respectively, with 13 bases between them. CDR1 is SGHNT and CDR2 is YYREEE in the germline V gene (reference sequence). The CDR3 DNA sequence: TGTGCCAGCAGCTTTACCGGGCATTCGGGCTACACCTTC. Protein sequence: CASSFTGHSGYTF. The full variable domain, rest sourced from reference TRBV5-4 and TRBJ1-2, is ETGVTQSPTHLIKTRGQQVTLRCSSQSGHNTVSWYQQALGQGPQFIFQYYREEENGRGNFPPRFSGLQFPNYSSELNVNALELDDSALYLCASSFTGHSGYTFGSGTRLTVV.

This clonotype was seen at least ten times. The chain uses TRBV20-1 and TRBJ1-5; D is undetermined. The CDR3 totals 13 residues. CDR1 and CDR2 from the germline V gene are DFQATT and SNEGSKA (reference sequence). Trimming shortened V by 2 bases and J by 5 bases, and 10 bases separated the two germline ends. The CDR3 sequence: CSARTGSDQPQHF. The CDR3 DNA reads TGCAGTGCTAGAACCGGGAGCGATCAGCCCCAGCATTTT.

This CDR3 reads CASSLGAGSPQFF. CDR3 bases: TGCGCCAGCAGCTTAGGGGCGGGCTCCCCCCAGTTCTTC. The chain links TRBV5-1 to TRBJ2-1, with D possibly being TRBD1 or TRBD2 (5 bases each). CDR1 is SGHRS and CDR2 is YFSETQ in the germline V gene. Trimming stripped 2 bases from V and 13 bases from J, with 16 bases between. The CDR3 runs to 13 residues.